Below are 20 T cell receptor beta chains sequenced from a single sample in a study of shared clonotypes between healthy human individuals. Sequenced by immunoSEQ multiplex PCR; TCRdb stores in-frame clones only, minus some. The profile shows over 2 million clones, approximately 95% of them singletons. Sequenced input: naive CD4+ T cells sorted from blood. Subset here: CD45RA+ positively selected. The receptors here all came from a man in his late teens or twenties in good health.

CDR3 DNA: TGTGCCAGCATTCGGGGGGATTCGAACACTGAAGCTTTCTTT. The encoded protein is CASIRGDSNTEAFF. J is TRBJ1-1 and V is TRBV11-1; TRBD1 might be the D (5 bases). The CDR3 extends over 14 amino acids. Trimming removed 7 bases from V and 1 base from J, with 13 bases in between. In germline, CDR1 is SGHAT, CDR2 FQDESV (reference sequence).

This chain joins TRBV6-6 and TRBJ1-5, with D possibly TRBD1 on 6 matching bases. Germline CDR1 reads MNHNY; CDR2 reads SVGAGI (reference sequence). Trimming took off 0 bases at V and 0 bases at J, with 9 bases between the two ends. The CDR3 is 16 amino acids. Written as DNA, the CDR3 is TGTGCCAGCAGTTACTCAGGACAGTCTAGCAATCAGCCCCAGCATTTT. It is translated as CASSYSGQSSNQPQHF.

The gene calls are TRBV6-5 and TRBJ2-7, with TRBD1 matching over 8 bases. The J segment lost 0 bases and the V segment lost 0 bases, leaving 4 bases of the junction unmatched. CDR1 is MNHEY, CDR2 SVGAGI, per germline. CDR3 length: 16 residues. CDR3 amino acids: CASSYSATGASYEQYF. In DNA form, the CDR3 reads TGTGCCAGCAGTTACTCCGCGACAGGGGCCTCCTACGAGCAGTACTTC.

This chain uses TRBV2 with TRBJ2-7, with a tentative D call TRBD2 (6 bases). CDR3 length: 13 residues. CDR1 is SNHLY, CDR2 FYNNEI, per germline. V shed 8 bases and J shed 3 bases, with 14 bases lying between them. The CDR3 sequence is CASSKEGSYEQYF. CDR3 nucleotide sequence: TGTGCCAGCTCGAAGGAGGGGAGCTACGAGCAGTACTTC.

This clone was picked up one time. This chain links TRBV6-5 with TRBJ2-1, with D unclear. CDR1 and CDR2 from the germline V gene are MNHEY and SVGAGI. The CDR3 contains 12 residues. Trimming left V 8 bases short and J 9 bases short, with 14 bases between. CDR3 in DNA: TGTGCCAGCGGCTCCAGGTACGGTGAGCAGTTCTTC. Translated, it gives CASGSRYGEQFF.

This clone was observed once. V gene TRBV6-5 combines with J gene TRBJ1-1, with 7 nucleotides matching TRBD1. Looked up from germline, CDR1 is MNHEY and CDR2 is SVGAGI. Unmatched junction bases numbered 9, after V lost 5 bases and J lost 3 bases. The length of the CDR3 is 15 residues. CDR3 DNA sequence: TGTGCCAGCAGTAAGACGACAGGGCTGTACACTGAAGCTTTCTTT. It is translated as CASSKTTGLYTEAFF.

The rearrangement links TRBV28 to TRBJ1-6, with 9 positions matching TRBD1. CDR3 size: 16 residues. The junction had 2 bases not matched to a gene; V was cut back by 4 bases and J by 1 base. CDR1 and CDR2 (germline): MDHEN, SYDVKM. The CDR3 DNA reads TGTGCCAGCAGTTCCGGGACAGGGTCCTATAATTCACCCCTCCACTTT. Amino acid sequence: CASSSGTGSYNSPLHF.

The V gene is TRBV6-5, the J gene TRBJ2-3, with a possible D match to TRBD2 (7 bases). The germline V gene encodes CDR1 MNHEY and CDR2 SVGAGI. This CDR3 spans 15 amino acids. The V end lost 7 bases, the J end lost 1 base, and 15 bases lay between the germline ends. CDR3 bases: TGTGCCAGCACCCCGGCGGGGGCCGGCACAGATACGCAGTATTTT. It translates to CASTPAGAGTDTQYF.

V and J are TRBV7-9 and TRBJ2-2; the D gene is possibly TRBD2 (5 bases). Per the germline V gene, CDR1 is SEHNR and CDR2 is FQNEAQ (reference sequence). The CDR3 is 16 residues long. Trimming cost V 5 bases and J 0 bases, with 13 bases left between them. CDR3 nucleotides: TGTGCCAGCAGCCCGACGGACTTTGCGAACACCGGGGAGCTGTTTTTT. It translates to CASSPTDFANTGELFF.

The chain combines TRBV7-9 with TRBJ1-2; D unclear. The CDR3 totals 14 residues. Germline loops: CDR1 SEHNR, CDR2 FQNEAQ (reference sequence). Trimming cost V 1 base and J 7 bases, with 13 bases left between them. CDR3 coding DNA: TGTGCCAGCAGCTTAGGGGTTGGAAAGGGTGGCTACACCTTC. It specifies CASSLGVGKGGYTF.

V and J are TRBV5-6 and TRBJ2-1; 12 bases agree with TRBD2. V shed 4 bases and J 3 bases; nucleotides not matched to a gene: 2. This CDR3 is 15 amino acids long. The germline CDR1 and CDR2 sequences are SGHDT and YYEEEE. The CDR3 DNA is TGTGCCAGCAGCGTGGGACTAGCGGGCTACAATGAGCAGTTCTTC. Residues: CASSVGLAGYNEQFF.

The chain couples TRBV28 to TRBJ2-5; 12 bases align to TRBD2. From germline, CDR1 is MDHEN and CDR2 SYDVKM. V was pared by 6 bases and J by 0 bases, with 11 bases of the junction left unmatched. The CDR3 sequence is 18 residues long. CDR3 bases: TGTGCCAGCAGCCTACCCCAAAGACTAGCGGGGGACCAAGAGACCCAGTACTTC. It yields the protein CASSLPQRLAGDQETQYF.

With respect to this clone: The same CDR3 is also encoded by other DNA sequences in this sample. The chain carries TRBV2 and TRBJ1-1; D is unresolved. This CDR3 has 11 residues. Germline V CDR1 and CDR2: SNHLY, FYNNEI. V was pared by 5 bases and J by 1 base, with 2 bases between. The CDR3, as DNA: TGTGCCAGCAGTAGGAACACTGAAGCTTTCTTT. As protein: CASSRNTEAFF.

The CDR3 DNA is TGTGCCAGCAGTGCCGGCACCCAGGCCTACGAGCAGTACTTC. Amino acid sequence: CASSAGTQAYEQYF. The V gene is TRBV6-1, the J gene TRBJ2-7; no definite D call. The CDR3 is 14 amino acids. V lost 4 bases to trimming and J lost 2 bases, with 12 bases between them. Per germline, CDR1 MNHNS and CDR2 SASEGT.

The chain recombines TRBV9 with TRBJ2-3, with D tentatively TRBD2 (6 bases). V was clipped by 3 bases and J by 5 bases, with 16 bases between them. The CDR3 sequence is 15 residues long. The V gene's germline CDR1 is SGDLS and CDR2 YYNGEE. The CDR3 region has the DNA TGTGCCAGCAGCGAAGGGCGACCCGGGGGAGATACGCAGTATTTT. Protein product: CASSEGRPGGDTQYF.

This clone was recorded only once. J is TRBJ1-1 and V is TRBV4-1; perhaps TRBD1 as D (6 bases). Germline lookup yields CDR1 MGHRA and CDR2 YSYEKL. This CDR3 is built from 15 residues. V lost 3 bases to trimming and J lost 5 bases, with 16 bases between them. DNA of the CDR3: TGCGCCAGCAGCCATCTAGGGGTAGGGGGGACTGAAGCTTTCTTT. Its translation: CASSHLGVGGTEAFF.

This sequence joins TRBV11-2 and TRBJ2-1; possibly TRBD1 for D (5 bases). Looked up from germline, CDR1 is SGHAT and CDR2 is FQNNGV. Between the trimmed V and J ends, which lost 4 bases and 8 bases, there was a span of 6 bases. This CDR3 is 11 amino acids long. CDR3: CASSWTYEQFF. The CDR3 DNA reads TGTGCCAGCAGCTGGACATATGAGCAGTTCTTC.

The chain employs TRBV11-3 and TRBJ1-1; 7 bases fit TRBD1. The CDR3 is made up of 14 amino acids. CDR1 and CDR2 (germline): SGHNT, YENEEA. J was trimmed by 1 base and V by 5 bases; bases with no gene match: 4. The CDR3 here is CASSPGQQNTEAFF. CDR3 sequence (DNA): TGTGCCAGCAGCCCGGGACAGCAGAACACTGAAGCTTTCTTT.

The chain employs TRBV4-1 and TRBJ2-7; TRBD1 aligns across 9 bases. CDR3 length: 15 residues. The germline V gene encodes CDR1 MGHRA and CDR2 YSYEKL. Trimming took 1 base from V and 5 from J; bases not matched to a gene: 6. The CDR3 spells CASSQADRGIDEQYF. In DNA form, the CDR3 reads TGCGCCAGCAGCCAAGCCGACAGGGGGATCGACGAGCAGTACTTC.

The rearrangement joins TRBV18 to TRBJ2-5; D call uncertain. Germline V gene lookup returns CDR1 KGHSH and CDR2 LQKENI. The CDR3 is 14 residues long. Trimming pared 3 bases from V and 6 bases from J, leaving 14 bases between. CDR3 nucleotide sequence: TGTGCCAGCTCACCCGGTGAGGAGTTAAAGACCCAGTACTTC. Protein sequence: CASSPGEELKTQYF.